This record concerns one TCR beta chain sequence. PCR was performed using 60 Vbeta and 13 Jbeta primers. Profiling relied on immunoSEQ multiplex PCR, and the TCRdb table lists in-frame clones only, not all of them. The sample lists roughly 130,000 clones; approximately 57% were seen once. This entry comes from a study of cytomegalovirus exposure and HLA in healthy donors. The V gene's germline CDR1 is SGHAT and CDR2 FQDESV (reference sequence). The germline V and J ends were trimmed by 5 bases and 1 base, with 10 bases remaining between them. This CDR3 spans 14 amino acids. The receptor was isolated from a male donor in good health and CMV-seronegative. Sequenced sample: PBMCs. This rearrangement joins TRBV11-1 to TRBJ2-3; possible D gene TRBD1, 5 bases. The chain's CDR3 is CASSHLGGTDTQYF. DNA for the CDR3: TGTGCCAGCAGCCACCTAGGGGGCACAGATACGCAGTATTTT.